This T cell receptor (beta chain) was sequenced during a study of T cell responses to AZD1222 COVID-19 vaccine. Study-wide results and caveats: Nearly half of spike-specific TCRs reportedly go after variant regions that carry no mutations.

V lost 4 bases, J lost 3 bases, and 8 bases stayed unmatched. This CDR3 is built from 16 residues. Per germline, CDR1 SGHDT and CDR2 YYEEEE. Assay used: immunoSEQ multiplex PCR; TCRdb lists only in-frame clones, some missing. The table has some 130,000 clones, about 90% seen once. Samples with a second dose at about 4 or about 12 weeks were pooled together. Details on this clone: The antigen remains unidentified.

The rearrangement joins TRBV5-6 to TRBJ1-4, with 8 bases identical to TRBD1. The TCR comes from an adult who received the AZD1222 COVID-19 vaccine. The material sequenced was peripheral blood, taken 28 days after the second AZD1222 dose. CDR3 amino acids: CASSTTGGLANEKLFF. The CDR3 DNA reads TGTGCCAGCAGCACAACAGGGGGGTTGGCTAATGAAAAACTGTTTTTT.